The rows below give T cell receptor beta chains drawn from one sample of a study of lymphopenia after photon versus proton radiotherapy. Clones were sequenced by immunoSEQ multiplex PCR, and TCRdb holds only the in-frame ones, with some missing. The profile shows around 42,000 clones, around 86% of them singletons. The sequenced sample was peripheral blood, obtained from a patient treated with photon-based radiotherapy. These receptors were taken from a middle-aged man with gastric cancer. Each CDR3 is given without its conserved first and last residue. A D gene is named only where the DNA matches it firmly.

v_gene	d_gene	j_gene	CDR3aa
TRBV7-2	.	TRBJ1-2	ASSRPNSYYGYT
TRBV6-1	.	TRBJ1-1	ASSEGQGTEAF
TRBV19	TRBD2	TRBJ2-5	ASSGSGGLSETQY
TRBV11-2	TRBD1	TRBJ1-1	ASSKDRVNTEAF
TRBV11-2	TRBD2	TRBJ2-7	ASSPHGTSGASYEQY
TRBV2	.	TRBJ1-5	ASRDKGPQH
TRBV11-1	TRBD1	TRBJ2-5	ASSPGTVGETQY
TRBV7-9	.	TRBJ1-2	ASSLEGFGYT
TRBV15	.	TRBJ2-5	ATSREVRSQETQY
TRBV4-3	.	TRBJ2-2	ASSHSNTGELF
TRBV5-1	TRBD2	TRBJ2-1	ASTGGSYNEQF
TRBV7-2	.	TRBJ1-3	ASSPSGNTIY
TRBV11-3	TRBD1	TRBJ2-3	ASSADRGTDTQY
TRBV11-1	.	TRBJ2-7	ASSPMQGDSYEQY